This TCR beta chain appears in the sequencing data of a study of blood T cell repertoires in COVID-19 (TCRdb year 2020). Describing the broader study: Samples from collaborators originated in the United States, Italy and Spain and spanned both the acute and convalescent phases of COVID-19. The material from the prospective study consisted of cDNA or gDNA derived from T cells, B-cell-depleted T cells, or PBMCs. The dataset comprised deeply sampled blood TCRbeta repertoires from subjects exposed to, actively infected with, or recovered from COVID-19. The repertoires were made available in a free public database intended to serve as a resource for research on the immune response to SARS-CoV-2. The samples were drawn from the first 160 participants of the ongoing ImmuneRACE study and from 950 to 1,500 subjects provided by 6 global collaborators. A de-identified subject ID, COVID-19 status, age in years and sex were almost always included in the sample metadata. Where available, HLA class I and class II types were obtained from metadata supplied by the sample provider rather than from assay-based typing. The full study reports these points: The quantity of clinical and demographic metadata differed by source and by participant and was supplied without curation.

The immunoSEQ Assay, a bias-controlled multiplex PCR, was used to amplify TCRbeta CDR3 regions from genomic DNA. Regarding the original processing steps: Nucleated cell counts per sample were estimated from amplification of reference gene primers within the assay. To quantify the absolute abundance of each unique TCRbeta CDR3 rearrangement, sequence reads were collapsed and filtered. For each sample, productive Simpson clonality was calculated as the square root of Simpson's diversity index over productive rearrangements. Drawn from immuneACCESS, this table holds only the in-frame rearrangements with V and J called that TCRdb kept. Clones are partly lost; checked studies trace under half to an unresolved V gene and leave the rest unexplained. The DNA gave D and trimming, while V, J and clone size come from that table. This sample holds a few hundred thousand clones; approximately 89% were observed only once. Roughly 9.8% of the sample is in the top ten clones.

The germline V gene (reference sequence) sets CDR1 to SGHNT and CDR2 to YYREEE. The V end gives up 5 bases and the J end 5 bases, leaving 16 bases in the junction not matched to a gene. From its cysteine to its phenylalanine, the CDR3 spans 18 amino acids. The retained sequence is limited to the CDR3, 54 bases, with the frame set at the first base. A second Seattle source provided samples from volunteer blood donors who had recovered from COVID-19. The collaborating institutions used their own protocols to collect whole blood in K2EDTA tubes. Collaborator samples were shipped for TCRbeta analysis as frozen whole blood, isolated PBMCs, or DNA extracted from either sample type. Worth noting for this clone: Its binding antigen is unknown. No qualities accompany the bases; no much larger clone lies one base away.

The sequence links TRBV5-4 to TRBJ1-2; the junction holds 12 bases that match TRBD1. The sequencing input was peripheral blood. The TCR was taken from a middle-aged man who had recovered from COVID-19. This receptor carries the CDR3 CASRPPPGQGAHLYGYTF. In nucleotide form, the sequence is TGTGCCAGCAGACCTCCCCCGGGACAGGGGGCCCATTTGTATGGCTACACCTTC.